This TCR beta chain was identified in a study of OX40 agonist ivuxolimab in advanced cancers. For the study at large: Males comprised 70% to 90% of the group, whose mean age was approximately 62 years (range about 20 to 90).

Clones were read by immunoSEQ multiplex PCR, and TCRdb kept only the in-frame ones, dropping some. The data show about 73,000 clones, around 86% seen once. Remarks on this clone: Its antigen is not known.

Study outcomes and limitations: Expanded clones tended on average to be more numerous among CD8+ T cells than CD4+. There was clonal expansion of CD4+ and CD8+ blood T cells by week 6 at 0.1 to 3.0 mg/kg.

J gave up 5 bases and V 5 bases, and 5 bases lay outside the gene matches. Germline V gene data show CDR1 as WNHNN and CDR2 as SYGVQD (reference sequence). The CDR3 length is 14 residues. This receptor was identified in an adult with an advanced solid tumor such as melanoma, head and neck, liver or kidney cancer. The sequencing used CD4+ or CD8+ T cells sorted from blood, collected in a trial of the OX40 agonist ivuxolimab. This chain uses TRBV10-1 with TRBJ2-3; 9 nucleotides agree with TRBD1. This CDR3 is CASSRTGVRDTQYF. In DNA, the CDR3 is TGCGCCAGCAGTCGGACAGGGGTAAGAGATACGCAGTATTTT.